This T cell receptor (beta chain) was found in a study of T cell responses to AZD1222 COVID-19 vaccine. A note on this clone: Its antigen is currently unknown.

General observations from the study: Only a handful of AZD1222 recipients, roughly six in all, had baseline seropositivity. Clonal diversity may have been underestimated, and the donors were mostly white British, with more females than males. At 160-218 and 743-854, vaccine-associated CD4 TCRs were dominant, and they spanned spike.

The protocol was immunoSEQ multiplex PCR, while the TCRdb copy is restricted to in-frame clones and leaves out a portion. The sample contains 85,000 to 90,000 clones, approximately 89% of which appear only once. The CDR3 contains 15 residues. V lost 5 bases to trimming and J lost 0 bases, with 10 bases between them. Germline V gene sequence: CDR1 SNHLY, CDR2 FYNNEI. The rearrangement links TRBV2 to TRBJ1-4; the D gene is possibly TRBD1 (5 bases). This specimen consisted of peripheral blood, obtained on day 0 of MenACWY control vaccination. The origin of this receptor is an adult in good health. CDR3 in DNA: TGTGCCAGCAGTTATGGGACTGCAACTAATGAAAAACTGTTTTTT. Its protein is CASSYGTATNEKLFF.